This TCR beta chain was recovered during a study of blood T cell repertoires in COVID-19. Study in general: The United States, Italy and Spain supplied acute and convalescent COVID-19 samples. From T cells, B-cell-depleted T cells, or PBMCs came the material, which was cDNA or gDNA.

Trimming removed 6 bases from V and 8 bases from J, with 17 bases in between. The germline gives CDR1 MNHEY, CDR2 SMNVEV (reference sequence). There are 14 residues in the CDR3. Methods used by the authors: Using reference gene primer amplification, nucleated cell counts were estimated. Clones were sequenced by immunoSEQ multiplex PCR, and TCRdb holds only the in-frame ones, with some missing. V and J calls and clone size are copied from that table; D and trimming were computed from the DNA. The table has about 120,000 clones, under 85% seen once. The gene calls are TRBV27 and TRBJ2-1; a possible D gene is TRBD2 (6 bases). The clonotype originates from a man in his 60s with acute or convalescent COVID-19. The sample was peripheral blood. The CDR3 DNA follows: TGTGCCAGCAGCTTTGACGGCGGGGTCTATGAGCAGTTCTTC. Translating it yields CASSFDGGVYEQFF.